Listed below are T cell receptor beta chains from one sample, sequenced in a study of T cell repertoires in cytomegalovirus infection. TCRdb re-called the reads through MiXCR, storing one row per CDR3 protein. The data hold approximately 140,000 distinct CDR3 sequences, with approximately 8.8% observed a single time. Input material: PBMCs. The receptors here all came from a human donor in good health (CMV status not recorded). Some clones in this sample may be carry-over from other donors' samples. Each CDR3 is given with its conserved first and last residue. Fields, in order: V gene, CDR3 length, J gene, CDR3 protein.

V: TRBV4-2
length: 15
J: TRBJ1-1
CDR3: CASSQETGGRTEAFF

V: TRBV5-1
length: 15
J: TRBJ2-5
CDR3: CASSLNTGGQETQYF

V: TRBV20-1
length: 12
J: TRBJ2-2
CDR3: CSAKTNTGELFF

V: TRBV11-2
length: 13
J: TRBJ2-5
CDR3: CASSGRGEETQYF

V: TRBV10-3
length: 14
J: TRBJ2-7
CDR3: CAISASQGNYEQYF

V: TRBV7-9
length: 18
J: TRBJ2-3
CDR3: CASSLSPFGGTSTDTQYF

V: TRBV5-1
length: 15
J: TRBJ2-1
CDR3: CASSLLDSRYNEQFF

V: TRBV7-9
length: 12
J: TRBJ2-7
CDR3: CASSSLIYEQYF

V: TRBV7-9
length: 14
J: TRBJ2-1
CDR3: CASSLGIEQNEQFF

V: TRBV7-8
length: 17
J: TRBJ2-6
CDR3: CASSFPGGHWGANVLTF

V: TRBV19
length: 14
J: TRBJ1-6
CDR3: CASSPLYLGEALHF

V: TRBV12-3/TRBV12-4
length: 15
J: TRBJ1-5
CDR3: CASSPTGGFNQPQHF

V: TRBV7-2
length: 13
J: TRBJ1-2
CDR3: CASSRQGSYGYTF

V: TRBV12-5
length: 14
J: TRBJ1-2
CDR3: CASGRDSLGGGYTF

V: TRBV11-2
length: 14
J: TRBJ2-3
CDR3: CASSLVLARDTQYF

V: TRBV15
length: 13
J: TRBJ1-2
CDR3: CATSRAGNYGYTF

V: TRBV30
length: 13
J: TRBJ1-5
CDR3: CASGTGINQPQHF

V: TRBV7-3
length: 14
J: TRBJ2-2
CDR3: CASSPDGKTGELFF

V: TRBV5-5
length: 14
J: TRBJ2-2
CDR3: CASRPQGRAGELFF

V: TRBV11-2
length: 15
J: TRBJ2-7
CDR3: CASSLLQTGSYEQYF

V: TRBV19
length: 12
J: TRBJ2-5
CDR3: CASLGGEGTQYF

V: TRBV7-9
length: 14
J: TRBJ2-3
CDR3: CASSEEGSTDTQYF

V: TRBV12-3/TRBV12-4
length: 13
J: TRBJ2-7
CDR3: CASSLLGVNEQYF

V: TRBV2
length: 14
J: TRBJ1-1
CDR3: CASSESRGDTEAFF

V: TRBV10-3
length: 18
J: TRBJ1-1
CDR3: CAISDYRSEARLNTEAFF

V: TRBV11-3
length: 16
J: TRBJ2-7
CDR3: CASSLGGAGANYEQYF

V: TRBV20-1
length: 16
J: TRBJ2-3
CDR3: CSARKGASGPTDTQYF

V: TRBV14
length: 15
J: TRBJ2-1
CDR3: CASSPLGKIANEQFF

V: TRBV2
length: 14
J: TRBJ1-2
CDR3: CASSEPGGSYGYTF

V: TRBV7-9
length: 15
J: TRBJ2-5
CDR3: CASSTALAAGETQYF

V: TRBV3-1
length: 14
J: TRBJ1-5
CDR3: CASSRAGSQGSQHF

V: TRBV19
length: 12
J: TRBJ1-5
CDR3: CATGTPGWPQHF

V: TRBV29-1
length: 13
J: TRBJ2-3
CDR3: CSVDTGVVDTQYF

V: TRBV20-1
length: 15
J: TRBJ2-4
CDR3: CSAPKSGTEKNIQYF

V: TRBV20-1
length: 12
J: TRBJ2-1
CDR3: CSARVDIYEQFF

V: TRBV20-1
length: 15
J: TRBJ1-1
CDR3: CSAKTGAGLGGKAFF

V: TRBV7-6
length: 16
J: TRBJ2-3
CDR3: CASSEGLAGATDTQYF

V: TRBV2
length: 16
J: TRBJ2-2
CDR3: CASSAPGLANTGELFF

V: TRBV5-6
length: 16
J: TRBJ2-1
CDR3: CASSLVLRTGGLEQFF

V: TRBV3-1
length: 14
J: TRBJ1-2
CDR3: CASSQDGMVYGYTF

V: TRBV2
length: 15
J: TRBJ2-3
CDR3: CASRDRGGGTDTQYF

V: TRBV7-2
length: 17
J: TRBJ2-7
CDR3: CASSLASGTGFAYEQYF

V: TRBV12-3/TRBV12-4
length: 15
J: TRBJ1-5
CDR3: CASSLVQTSNQPQHF

V: TRBV18
length: 14
J: TRBJ1-6
CDR3: CASSPRHRDSPLHF

V: TRBV7-2
length: 13
J: TRBJ2-1
CDR3: CASSRDRGPEQFF

V: TRBV7-8
length: 15
J: TRBJ1-5
CDR3: CASSLEGGLGQPQHF

V: TRBV11-2
length: 15
J: TRBJ1-1
CDR3: CASSLDHDWSTEAFF

V: TRBV7-9
length: 14
J: TRBJ1-3
CDR3: CASSPDRSGNTIYF

V: TRBV3-1
length: 13
J: TRBJ2-2
CDR3: CASSAGGTGELFF

V: TRBV28
length: 14
J: TRBJ1-5
CDR3: CASIVRVSEQPQHF

V: TRBV20-1
length: 14
J: TRBJ2-5
CDR3: CSASPGLTQETQYF

V: TRBV5-1
length: 15
J: TRBJ2-7
CDR3: CASSLEGLAPYEQYF

V: TRBV7-9
length: 14
J: TRBJ2-7
CDR3: CASSPTAGRDEQYF

V: TRBV11-3
length: 15
J: TRBJ2-2
CDR3: CASSPGQGETGELFF

V: TRBV28
length: 14
J: TRBJ1-2
CDR3: CASSIPTGDNGYTF

V: TRBV20-1
length: 16
J: TRBJ2-1
CDR3: CSAKGTGTSSYNEQFF

V: TRBV20-1
length: 13
J: TRBJ2-7
CDR3: CSARGASNYEQYF